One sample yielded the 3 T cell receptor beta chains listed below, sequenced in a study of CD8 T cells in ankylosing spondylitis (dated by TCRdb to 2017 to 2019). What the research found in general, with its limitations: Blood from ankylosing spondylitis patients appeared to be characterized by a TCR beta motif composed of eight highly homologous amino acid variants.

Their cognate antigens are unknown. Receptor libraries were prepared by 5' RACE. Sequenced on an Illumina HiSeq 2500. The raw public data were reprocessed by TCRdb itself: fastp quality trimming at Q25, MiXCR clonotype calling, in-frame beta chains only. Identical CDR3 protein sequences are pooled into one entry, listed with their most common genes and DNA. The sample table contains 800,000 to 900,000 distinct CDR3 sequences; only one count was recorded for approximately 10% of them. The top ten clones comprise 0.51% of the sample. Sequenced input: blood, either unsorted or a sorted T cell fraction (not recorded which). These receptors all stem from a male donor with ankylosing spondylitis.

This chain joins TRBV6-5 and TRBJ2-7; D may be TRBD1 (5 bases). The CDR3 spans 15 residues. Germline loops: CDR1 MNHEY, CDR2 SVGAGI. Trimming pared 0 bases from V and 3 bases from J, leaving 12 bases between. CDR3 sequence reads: CASSYSSQAVYEQYF. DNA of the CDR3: TGTGCCAGCAGTTACTCGTCACAGGCTGTCTACGAGCAGTACTTC.

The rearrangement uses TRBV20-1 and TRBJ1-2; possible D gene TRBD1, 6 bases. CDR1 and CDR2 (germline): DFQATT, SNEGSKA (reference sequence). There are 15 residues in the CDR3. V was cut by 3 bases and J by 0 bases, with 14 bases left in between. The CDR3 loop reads CSARSGAGANYGYTF. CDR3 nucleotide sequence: TGCAGTGCTAGGTCCGGGGCAGGGGCTAACTATGGCTACACCTTC.

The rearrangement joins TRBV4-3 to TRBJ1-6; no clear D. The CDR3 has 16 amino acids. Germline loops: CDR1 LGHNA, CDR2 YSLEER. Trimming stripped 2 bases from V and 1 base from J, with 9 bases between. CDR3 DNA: TGCGCCAGCAGCCAAAGGGAAGGTTCCTATAATTCACCCCTCCACTTT. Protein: CASSQREGSYNSPLHF.